Detailed here is one T cell receptor (beta chain). The sample contains more than one DNA sequence encoding this CDR3. The CDR3 loop spans 14 amino acids. Germline assignment: CDR1 SGHRS and CDR2 YFSETQ. The V end lost 7 bases, the J end lost 1 base, and 11 bases lay between the germline ends. The data were obtained in a study of blood T cell repertoires in COVID-19. The overall study: There were acute and convalescent COVID-19 samples, and they came from the United States, Italy and Spain.

Authors' processing steps: Amplification with reference gene primers provided the estimates of nucleated cell counts. This table comes from immunoSEQ multiplex PCR, and its TCRdb copy is limited to in-frame clones, with some not included. D and trimming come from the DNA, and the V and J calls and clone size come from that table. In the table there are under 80,000 clones, almost 85% of which are singletons. Sequences were obtained from peripheral blood. The V call is TRBV5-1, the J call TRBJ2-2, with D tentatively TRBD1 (6 bases). The sequence came from a man between 50 and 59 years old with acute or convalescent COVID-19. The chain's CDR3 is CASGVGQNTGELFF. The DNA for the CDR3 is TGCGCCAGCGGAGTGGGACAGAACACCGGGGAGCTGTTTTTT.